The 30 T cell receptor beta chains below were found in one sample sequenced in a study of shared T cell receptors in the human thymus. Produced via immunoSEQ multiplex PCR; TCRdb's table is partial and in-frame only. The table shows about 660,000 clones, with over 75% occurring only once. The sample also formed part of further work on human thymus T cells.

Sequenced input: thymocytes. The receptors were sampled from a boy under three years old with a congenital heart defect.

This clone was counted only a few times. The chain carries TRBV5-6 and TRBJ2-7; unclear D gene. This CDR3 is built from 14 residues. Between the trimmed V and J ends, which lost 4 bases and 5 bases, there was a span of 16 bases. Germline V gene lookup returns CDR1 SGHDT and CDR2 YYEEEE. DNA of the CDR3: TGTGCCAGCAGCGGTTCCTATTTTGTAGACGAGCAGTACTTC. Residues: CASSGSYFVDEQYF.

V usage is TRBV4-3 and J usage is TRBJ2-3; 8 positions match TRBD2. CDR3 length: 21 amino acids. V lost 0 bases and J lost 2; bases outside the gene matches: 19. CDR1 is LGHNA, CDR2 YSLEER, per germline. The CDR3 spells CASSQEKGGGGAGDYTDTQYF. CDR3 sequence (DNA): TGCGCCAGCAGCCAAGAGAAGGGGGGAGGGGGAGCGGGGGACTACACAGATACGCAGTATTTT.

This clone showed up just once. The gene calls are TRBV7-2 and TRBJ2-1; 7 bases are a match to TRBD2. Germline V gene data show CDR1 as SGHTA and CDR2 as FQGNSA. J lost 5 bases, V lost 1 base, and 11 bases had no gene match. The CDR3 consists of 17 residues. The CDR3 sequence is CASSLGPGRSLDNEQFF. The CDR3 DNA reads TGTGCCAGCAGCTTAGGCCCCGGGAGGTCCCTAGACAATGAGCAGTTCTTC.

The J gene is TRBJ1-2, the V gene TRBV9; D is unresolved. Per the germline V gene, CDR1 is SGDLS and CDR2 is YYNGEE. This CDR3 is built from 13 residues. The V gene lost 3 bases and the J gene lost 3 bases, with 9 bases spanning the gap. In DNA, the CDR3 is TGTGCCAGCAGCGCCCATGAGGACTATGGCTACACCTTC. It yields the protein CASSAHEDYGYTF.

This clone was counted between two and nine times. V is TRBV27 and J is TRBJ2-4; 7 bases are a match to TRBD2. The CDR3 is 20 residues long. The germline CDR1 and CDR2 sequences are MNHEY and SMNVEV (reference sequence). The junction had 22 bases not matched to a gene; V was cut back by 8 bases and J by 0 bases. In nucleotides, the CDR3 is TGTGCCAGCGGAGATGGTCCTAATTGGCGGGAGCCTGGAGCCAAAAACATTCAGTACTTC. Translated: CASGDGPNWREPGAKNIQYF.

As DNA, the CDR3 is TGTGCCAGCAGTTTTTCCGGGACAGGGTGGGAGACCCAGTACTTC. Amino acid sequence: CASSFSGTGWETQYF. The chain uses TRBV6-5 and TRBJ2-5; 9 nucleotides line up with TRBD1. Trimming cost V 4 bases and J 5 bases; bases outside gene matches: 8. Germline lookup yields CDR1 MNHEY and CDR2 SVGAGI. The CDR3 loop spans 15 amino acids.

The genes are TRBV6-4 and TRBJ2-3; 7 bases align to TRBD1. V lost 4 bases to trimming and J lost 1 base; unmatched junction nucleotides: 2. Looked up from germline, CDR1 is MRHNA and CDR2 is SNTAGT. The CDR3 is 14 residues long. The chain's CDR3 is CASSVGQGTDTQYF. The CDR3 bases are TGTGCCAGCAGTGTCGGACAGGGCACAGATACGCAGTATTTT.

The chain combines TRBV5-1 with TRBJ1-1; possibly TRBD1 for D (5 bases). V was clipped by 2 bases and J by 4 bases, with 6 bases between them. This CDR3 is built from 12 residues. Germline values: CDR1 SGHRS, CDR2 YFSETQ. The CDR3 DNA is TGCGCCAGCAGCTTCCAGGGCACTGAAGCTTTCTTT. It codes for CASSFQGTEAFF.

The rearrangement uses TRBV7-6 and TRBJ1-1, with a possible D match to TRBD1 (6 bases). Germline CDR1 reads SGHVS; CDR2 reads FNYEAQ. The length of the CDR3 is 17 residues. Trimming pared 5 bases from V and 4 bases from J, leaving 23 bases between. The CDR3 DNA reads as TGTGCCAGCAGCGGGGGACATCAGGGGAGCCTGGGCACTGAAGCTTTCTTT. This codes for CASSGGHQGSLGTEAFF.

V is TRBV27 and J is TRBJ2-1; 7 bases line up with TRBD2. Trimming removed 8 bases from V and 2 bases from J; junction bases left unmatched: 6. Germline CDR1 reads MNHEY; CDR2 reads SMNVEV (reference sequence). The CDR3 loop spans 14 amino acids. The CDR3 loop is CASRGDGAYNEQFF. CDR3 nucleotides: TGTGCCAGCCGGGGGGACGGAGCCTACAATGAGCAGTTCTTC.

This chain uses TRBV7-9 with TRBJ1-1; maybe TRBD1 (5 bases). The CDR3 is made up of 17 amino acids. Trimming shortened V by 1 base and J by 0 bases, and 15 bases separated the two germline ends. The germline CDR1 and CDR2 sequences are SEHNR and FQNEAQ (reference sequence). CDR3 sequence reads: CASSLVGRGGMNTEAFF. The CDR3 DNA follows: TGTGCCAGCAGCTTAGTTGGACGGGGGGGTATGAACACTGAAGCTTTCTTT.

V is TRBV28 and J is TRBJ1-1; D remains ambiguous. CDR3 length: 14 amino acids. V dropped 4 bases and J dropped 4 bases, with 13 bases sitting between them. CDR1 MDHEN and CDR2 SYDVKM come from the germline V gene. The CDR3 DNA reads TGTGCCAGCAGTTCAGACACCTCCCGCACTGAAGCTTTCTTT. This codes for CASSSDTSRTEAFF.

The chain recombines TRBV6-5 with TRBJ2-3, with D maybe TRBD2 (6 bases). Per the germline V gene, CDR1 is MNHEY and CDR2 is SVGAGI. This CDR3 has 16 residues. The germline V and J ends were trimmed by 4 bases and 3 bases, with 17 bases remaining between them. In DNA, the CDR3 is TGTGCCAGCAGTTCCCCTAGGGTCGGGGGAACAGATACGCAGTATTTT. Residues: CASSSPRVGGTDTQYF.

This chain connects TRBV11-2 to TRBJ1-2; TRBD1 is a possible D gene (5 bases). The CDR3 loop spans 16 amino acids. Germline CDR1 SGHAT, CDR2 FQNNGV. V was shortened by 6 bases and J by 8 bases, with 25 bases between the two germline ends. For the CDR3, the DNA is TGTGCCAGCAGAAACCGCGATCCAGGGAAAATGCGGGGCTACACCTTC. Translating it yields CASRNRDPGKMRGYTF. Using reference TRBV11-2 and TRBJ1-2 for the parts outside the CDR3, the full variable domain is EAGVAQSPRYKIIEKRQSVAFWCNPISGHATLYWYQQILGQGPKLLIQFQNNGVVDDSQLPKDRFSAERLKGVDSTLKIQPAKLEDSAVYLCASRNRDPGKMRGYTFGSGTRLTVV.

This chain connects TRBV28 to TRBJ1-3; D is perhaps TRBD1 (6 bases). V lost 3 bases and J 5 bases, leaving 14 bases between the germline ends. This CDR3 is built from 15 residues. Looked up from germline, CDR1 is MDHEN and CDR2 is SYDVKM. CDR3 region: CASSFRGGYRNTIYF. CDR3 sequence (DNA): TGTGCCAGCAGTTTTAGGGGGGGCTATCGAAACACCATATATTTT. The variable domain in full, completed from reference TRBV28 and TRBJ1-3, reads DVKVTQSSRYLVKRTGEKVFLECVQDMDHENMFWYRQDPGLGLRLIYFSYDVKMKEKGDIPEGYSVSREKKERFSLILESASTNQTSMYLCASSFRGGYRNTIYFGEGSWLTVV.

The table lists this clone with a few counts. This chain's CDR3 is CASSNKWASGRAAFGNEQFF. The CDR3 nucleotides are TGTGCCAGCAGTAATAAGTGGGCTAGCGGGAGGGCCGCTTTTGGGAATGAGCAGTTCTTC. This chain links TRBV2 with TRBJ2-1; 12 bases map to TRBD2. V shed 5 bases and J 7 bases; nucleotides not matched to a gene: 21. CDR3 length: 20 residues. CDR1 is SNHLY and CDR2 is FYNNEI in the germline V gene.

This rearrangement joins TRBV5-6 to TRBJ1-2; D might be TRBD1 (5 bases). CDR3 size: 14 residues. CDR1 is SGHDT, CDR2 YYEEEE, per germline. V lost 4 bases to trimming and J lost 4 bases, with 14 bases between them. The CDR3 spells CASSGQGRGYGYTF. CDR3 coding DNA: TGTGCCAGCAGCGGTCAGGGTCGAGGCTATGGCTACACCTTC.

The V call is TRBV6-4, the J call TRBJ2-3; D remains ambiguous. V was shortened by 5 bases and J by 0 bases, with 15 bases between the two germline ends. This CDR3 comprises 16 residues. Germline lookup yields CDR1 MRHNA and CDR2 SNTAGT. The CDR3 bases are TGTGCCAGCAGTCCTAGGAAGGTCTCTAGCACAGATACGCAGTATTTT. The encoded protein is CASSPRKVSSTDTQYF.

In its sample, this clone was seen a few times. The chain carries TRBV28 and TRBJ2-1; 7 bases are shared with TRBD1. Germline V gives CDR1 MDHEN, CDR2 SYDVKM. This CDR3 is 14 amino acids long. V shed 6 bases and J 10 bases; nucleotides not matched to a gene: 12. CDR3 nucleotides: TGTGCCAGCAGCCTGACAGGGCCAGCCAACGAGCAGTTCTTC. This translates into CASSLTGPANEQFF. Using reference TRBV28 and TRBJ2-1 for the parts outside the CDR3, the full variable domain is DVKVTQSSRYLVKRTGEKVFLECVQDMDHENMFWYRQDPGLGLRLIYFSYDVKMKEKGDIPEGYSVSREKKERFSLILESASTNQTSMYLCASSLTGPANEQFFGPGTRLTVL.

V and J are TRBV28 and TRBJ2-1; no clear D. CDR1 MDHEN and CDR2 SYDVKM come from the germline V gene. The CDR3 totals 14 residues. Deletions cut 5 bases from V and 4 bases from J, with 12 bases between. CDR3 nucleotide sequence: TGTGCCAGCAGTCCTCCCTACCGGTACAATGAGCAGTTCTTC. It codes for CASSPPYRYNEQFF. Full variable domain (outside the CDR3, taken from reference TRBV28 and TRBJ2-1): DVKVTQSSRYLVKRTGEKVFLECVQDMDHENMFWYRQDPGLGLRLIYFSYDVKMKEKGDIPEGYSVSREKKERFSLILESASTNQTSMYLCASSPPYRYNEQFFGPGTRLTVL.

A remark on this clone: Compared with germline, one end of the junction differs, possibly owing to a read error. This chain joins TRBV18 and TRBJ2-7, with 10 bases aligning to TRBD2. The germline V gene encodes CDR1 KGHSH and CDR2 LQKENI. This CDR3 comprises 15 residues. The CDR3 is CASSHLAGASHEQYF. The CDR3 region has the DNA TGTGCCAGCTCCCATCTAGCGGGAGCCTCCCACGAGCAGTACTTC. The whole variable domain, remainder taken from reference TRBV18 and TRBJ2-7, is NAGVMQNPRHLVRRRGQEARLRCSPMKGHSHVYWYRQLPEEGLKFMVYLQKENIIDESGMPKERFSAEFPKEGPSILRIQQVVRGDSAAYFCASSHLAGASHEQYFGPGTRLTVT.

CDR3 DNA: TGTGCCAGCAGCTTTTATATTGGAGGGCGTGAGCAGTTCTTC. It specifies CASSFYIGGREQFF. This sequence joins TRBV7-3 and TRBJ2-1, with D possibly matching TRBD2 (6 bases). V lost 3 bases and J 9 bases, leaving 15 bases between the germline ends. CDR3 length: 14 amino acids. Looked up from germline, CDR1 is SGHTA and CDR2 is FQGTGA.

CDR3 DNA sequence: TGTGCCAGCAGCCTTTACCAGGGAAACACCGGGGAGCTGTTTTTT. This encodes CASSLYQGNTGELFF. This chain connects TRBV9 to TRBJ2-2; TRBD1 is a possible D gene (5 bases). There are 15 residues in the CDR3. Germline V gives CDR1 SGDLS, CDR2 YYNGEE. V was cut by 4 bases and J by 2 bases, with 12 bases left in between.

The rearrangement links TRBV4-1 to TRBJ2-7; 7 nucleotides match TRBD1. CDR1 is MGHRA and CDR2 is YSYEKL in the germline V gene. This CDR3 region has 18 residues. V was clipped by 1 base and J by 3 bases; unmatched bases: 15. Here the CDR3 DNA reads TGCGCCAGCAGCCAAGCCTATACCGGGACAGCCGTGTTCTACGAGCAGTACTTC. Translating it yields CASSQAYTGTAVFYEQYF.

The rearrangement uses TRBV14 and TRBJ2-7, with D uncertain. The V and J ends lost 0 bases and 0 bases respectively, with 9 bases between them. The CDR3 length is 15 residues. CDR1 is SGHDN and CDR2 is FVKESK in the germline V gene. This chain's CDR3 is CASSQDPTGSYEQYF. The CDR3 coding sequence is TGTGCCAGCAGCCAAGATCCGACGGGCTCCTACGAGCAGTACTTC.

V usage is TRBV5-1 and J usage is TRBJ2-1; D uncertain. Germline V gene data show CDR1 as SGHRS and CDR2 as YFSETQ. The CDR3 totals 15 residues. V lost 4 bases and J lost 6, with 17 bases in between. CDR3 bases: TGCGCCAGCAGCACGGTTCACCAGAGGAGCAATGAGCAGTTCTTC. Translated: CASSTVHQRSNEQFF.

This clone was counted a single time. The rearrangement uses TRBV19 and TRBJ1-1, with a weak D call TRBD1 (6 bases). The CDR3 has 14 amino acids. In germline, CDR1 is LNHDA, CDR2 SQIVND (reference sequence). Between the trimmed V and J ends, which lost 6 bases and 0 bases, there was a span of 11 bases. This chain's CDR3 is CASRGHNLNTEAFF. The CDR3 DNA sequence: TGTGCCAGTAGGGGACACAATTTGAACACTGAAGCTTTCTTT.

The J gene is TRBJ2-3, the V gene TRBV5-1, with a tentative D call TRBD1 (6 bases). Between the trimmed V and J ends, which lost 3 bases and 0 bases, there was a span of 23 bases. From germline, CDR1 is SGHRS and CDR2 YFSETQ. This CDR3 comprises 19 residues. CDR3: CASSWGPRPTSSSTDTQYF. The CDR3 nucleotides read TGCGCCAGCAGCTGGGGGCCGAGGCCGACCTCCTCTAGCACAGATACGCAGTATTTT. Variable domain in full (rest from reference TRBV5-1 and TRBJ2-3): KAGVTQTPRYLIKTRGQQVTLSCSPISGHRSVSWYQQTPGQGLQFLFEYFSETQRNKGNFPGRFSGRQFSNSRSEMNVSTLELGDSALYLCASSWGPRPTSSSTDTQYFGPGTRLTVL.

This chain joins TRBV4-1 and TRBJ1-2; 7 nucleotides agree with TRBD1. J gave up 8 bases and V 5 bases, and 8 bases lay outside the gene matches. This CDR3 contains 13 residues. The V gene's germline CDR1 is MGHRA and CDR2 YSYEKL. The CDR3: CASSVRTGEGYTF. For the CDR3, the DNA is TGCGCCAGCAGCGTCCGTACAGGGGAGGGCTACACCTTC.

This rearrangement joins TRBV29-1 to TRBJ1-1, with D unresolved. Germline V gene lookup returns CDR1 SQVTM and CDR2 ANQGSEA. Trimming cost V 4 bases and J 0 bases, with 12 bases left between them. The CDR3 consists of 14 residues. The chain's CDR3 is CSVGANSMNTEAFF. In nucleotides, the CDR3 is TGCAGCGTTGGGGCCAACTCCATGAACACTGAAGCTTTCTTT.